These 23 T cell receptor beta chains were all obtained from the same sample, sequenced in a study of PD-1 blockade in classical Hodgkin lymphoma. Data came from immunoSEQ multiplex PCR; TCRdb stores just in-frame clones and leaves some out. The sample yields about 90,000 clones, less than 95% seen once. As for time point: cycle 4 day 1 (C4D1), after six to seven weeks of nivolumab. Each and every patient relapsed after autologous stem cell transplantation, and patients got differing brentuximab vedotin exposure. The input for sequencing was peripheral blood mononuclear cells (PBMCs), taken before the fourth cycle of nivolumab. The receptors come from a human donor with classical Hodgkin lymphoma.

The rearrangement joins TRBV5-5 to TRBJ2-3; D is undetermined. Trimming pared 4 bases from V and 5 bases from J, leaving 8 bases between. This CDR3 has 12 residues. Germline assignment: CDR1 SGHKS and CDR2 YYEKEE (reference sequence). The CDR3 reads CASSPSQDTQYF. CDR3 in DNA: TGTGCCAGCAGCCCGTCCCAAGATACGCAGTATTTT. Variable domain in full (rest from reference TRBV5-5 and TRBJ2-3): DAGVTQSPTHLIKTRGQQVTLRCSPISGHKSVSWYQQVLGQGPQFIFQYYEKEERGRGNFPDRFSARQFPNYSSELNVNALLLGDSALYLCASSPSQDTQYFGPGTRLTVL.

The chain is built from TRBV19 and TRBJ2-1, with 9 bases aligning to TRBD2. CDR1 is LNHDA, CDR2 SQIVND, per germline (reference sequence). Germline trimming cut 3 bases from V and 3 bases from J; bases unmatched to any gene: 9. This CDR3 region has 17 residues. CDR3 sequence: CASSILAGALSYNEQFF. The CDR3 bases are TGTGCCAGTAGTATTTTAGCGGGGGCCCTGAGCTACAATGAGCAGTTCTTC.

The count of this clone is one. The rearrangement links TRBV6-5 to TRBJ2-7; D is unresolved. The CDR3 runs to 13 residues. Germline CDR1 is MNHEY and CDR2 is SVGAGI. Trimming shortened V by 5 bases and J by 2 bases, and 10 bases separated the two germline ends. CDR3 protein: CASSMTLTYEQYF. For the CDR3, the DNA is TGTGCCAGCAGTATGACGCTGACCTACGAGCAGTACTTC.

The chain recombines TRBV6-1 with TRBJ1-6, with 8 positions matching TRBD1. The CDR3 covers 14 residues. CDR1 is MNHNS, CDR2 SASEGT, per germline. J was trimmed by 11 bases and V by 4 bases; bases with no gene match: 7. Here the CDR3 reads CASSGTGNVPPLHF. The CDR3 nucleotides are TGTGCCAGCAGTGGGACAGGGAATGTGCCACCCCTCCACTTT.

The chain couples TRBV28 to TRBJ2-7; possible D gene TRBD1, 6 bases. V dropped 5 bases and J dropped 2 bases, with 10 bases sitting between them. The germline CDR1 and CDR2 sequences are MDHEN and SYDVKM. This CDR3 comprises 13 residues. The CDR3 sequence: CASSQAGAYEQYF. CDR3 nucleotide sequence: TGTGCCAGCAGTCAGGCAGGGGCCTACGAGCAGTACTTC. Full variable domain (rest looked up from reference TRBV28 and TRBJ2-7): DVKVTQSSRYLVKRTGEKVFLECVQDMDHENMFWYRQDPGLGLRLIYFSYDVKMKEKGDIPEGYSVSREKKERFSLILESASTNQTSMYLCASSQAGAYEQYFGPGTRLTVT.

The CDR3 is CASSQQGPGNTIYF. Here the CDR3 DNA reads TGTGCCAGCTCCCAACAGGGGCCTGGAAACACCATATATTTT. V usage is TRBV6-5 and J usage is TRBJ1-3, with 7 bases identical to TRBD1. The CDR3 is made up of 14 amino acids. With V trimmed by 8 bases and J by 2 bases, 6 bases remained unmatched. Germline V gene data show CDR1 as MNHEY and CDR2 as SVGAGI.

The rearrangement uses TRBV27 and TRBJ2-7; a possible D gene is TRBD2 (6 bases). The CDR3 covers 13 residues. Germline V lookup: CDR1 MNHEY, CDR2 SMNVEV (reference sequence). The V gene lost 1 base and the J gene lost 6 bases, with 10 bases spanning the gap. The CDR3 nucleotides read TGTGCCAGCAGTTTATGGCAGGGAGGCGAGCAGTACTTC. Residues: CASSLWQGGEQYF.

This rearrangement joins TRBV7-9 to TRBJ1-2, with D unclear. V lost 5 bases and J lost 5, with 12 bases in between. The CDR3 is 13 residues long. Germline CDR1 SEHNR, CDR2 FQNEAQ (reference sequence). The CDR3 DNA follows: TGTGCCAGCAGCGCCGGGTTTCAGTATGGCTACACCTTC. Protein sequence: CASSAGFQYGYTF.

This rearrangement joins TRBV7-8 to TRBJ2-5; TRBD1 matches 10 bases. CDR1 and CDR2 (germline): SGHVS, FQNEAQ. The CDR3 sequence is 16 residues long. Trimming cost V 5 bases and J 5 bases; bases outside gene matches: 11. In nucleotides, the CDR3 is TGTGCCAGCAGCGTACAGGACAGGGGGGTTCGGGAGACCCAGTACTTC. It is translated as CASSVQDRGVRETQYF.

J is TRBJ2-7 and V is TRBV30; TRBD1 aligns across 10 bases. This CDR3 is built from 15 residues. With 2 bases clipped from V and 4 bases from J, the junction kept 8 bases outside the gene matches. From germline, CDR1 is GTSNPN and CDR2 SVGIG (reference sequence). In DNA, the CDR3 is TGTGCCTGGAGTACTCTCCGGGACAGGGGTTACGAGCAGTACTTC. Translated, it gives CAWSTLRDRGYEQYF.

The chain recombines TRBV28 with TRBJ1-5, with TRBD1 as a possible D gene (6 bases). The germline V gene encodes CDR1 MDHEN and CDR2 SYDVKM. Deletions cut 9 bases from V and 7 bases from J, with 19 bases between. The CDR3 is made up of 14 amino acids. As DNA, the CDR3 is TGTGCCAGTACCTACAGGGTCAGGAGGCAGCCCCAGCATTTT. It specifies CASTYRVRRQPQHF.

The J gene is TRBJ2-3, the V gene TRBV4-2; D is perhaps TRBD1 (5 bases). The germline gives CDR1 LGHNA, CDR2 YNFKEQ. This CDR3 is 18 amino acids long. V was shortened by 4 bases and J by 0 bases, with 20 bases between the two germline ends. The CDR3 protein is CASSPSLGAVASTDTQYF. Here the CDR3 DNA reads TGTGCCAGCAGCCCGTCTCTTGGGGCTGTCGCTAGCACAGATACGCAGTATTTT.

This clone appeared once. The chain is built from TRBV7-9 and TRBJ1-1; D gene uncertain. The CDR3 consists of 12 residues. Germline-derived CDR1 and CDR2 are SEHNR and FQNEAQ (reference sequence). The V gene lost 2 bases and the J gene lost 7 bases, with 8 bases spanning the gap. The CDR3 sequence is CASSLTFNEAFF. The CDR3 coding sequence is TGTGCCAGCAGCTTAACCTTTAATGAAGCTTTCTTT.

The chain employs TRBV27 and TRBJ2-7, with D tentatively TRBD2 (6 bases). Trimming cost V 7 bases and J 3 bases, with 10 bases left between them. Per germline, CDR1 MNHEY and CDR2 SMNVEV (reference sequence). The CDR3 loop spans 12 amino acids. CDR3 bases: TGTGCCAGCATCGGGAGCGGCTACGAGCAGTACTTC. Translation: CASIGSGYEQYF.

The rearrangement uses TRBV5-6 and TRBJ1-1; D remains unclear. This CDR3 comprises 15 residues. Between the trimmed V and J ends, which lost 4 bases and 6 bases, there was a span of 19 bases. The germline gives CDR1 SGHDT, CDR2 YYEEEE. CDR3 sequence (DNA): TGTGCCAGCAGCCGAGAAACGGGGTACGGGGCTGAAGCTTTCTTT. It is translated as CASSRETGYGAEAFF. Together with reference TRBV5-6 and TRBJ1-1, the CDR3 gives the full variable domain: DAGVTQSPTHLIKTRGQQVTLRCSPKSGHDTVSWYQQALGQGPQFIFQYYEEEERQRGNFPDRFSGHQFPNYSSELNVNALLLGDSALYLCASSRETGYGAEAFFGQGTRLTVV.

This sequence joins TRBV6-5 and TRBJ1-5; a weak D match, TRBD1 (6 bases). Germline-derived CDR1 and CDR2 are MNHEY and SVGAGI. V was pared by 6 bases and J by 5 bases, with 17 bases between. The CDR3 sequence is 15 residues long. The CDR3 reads CASRPTAGAYQPQHF. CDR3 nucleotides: TGTGCCAGCAGACCAACCGCGGGGGCATATCAGCCCCAGCATTTT.

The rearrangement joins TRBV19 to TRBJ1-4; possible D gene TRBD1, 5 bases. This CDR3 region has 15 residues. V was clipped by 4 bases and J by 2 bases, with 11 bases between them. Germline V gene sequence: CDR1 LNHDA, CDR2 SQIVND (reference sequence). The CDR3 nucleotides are TGTGCCAGTAGTAGACCGGGACGGACTAATGAAAAACTGTTTTTT. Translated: CASSRPGRTNEKLFF.

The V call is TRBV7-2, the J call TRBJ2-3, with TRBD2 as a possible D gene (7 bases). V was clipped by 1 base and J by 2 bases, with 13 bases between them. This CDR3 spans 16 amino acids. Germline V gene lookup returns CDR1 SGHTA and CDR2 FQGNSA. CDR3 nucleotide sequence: TGTGCCAGCAGCTTAGGGGGAGGGGGGACCACAGATACGCAGTATTTT. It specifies CASSLGGGGTTDTQYF.

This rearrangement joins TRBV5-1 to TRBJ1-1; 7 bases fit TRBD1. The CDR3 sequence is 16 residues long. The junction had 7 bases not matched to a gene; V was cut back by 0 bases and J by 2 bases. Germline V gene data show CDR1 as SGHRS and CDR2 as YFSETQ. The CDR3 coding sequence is TGCGCCAGCAGCTTGGGTTTAGGGGGCTTTAACACTGAAGCTTTCTTT. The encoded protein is CASSLGLGGFNTEAFF. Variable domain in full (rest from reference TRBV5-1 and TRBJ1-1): KAGVTQTPRYLIKTRGQQVTLSCSPISGHRSVSWYQQTPGQGLQFLFEYFSETQRNKGNFPGRFSGRQFSNSRSEMNVSTLELGDSALYLCASSLGLGGFNTEAFFGQGTRLTVV.

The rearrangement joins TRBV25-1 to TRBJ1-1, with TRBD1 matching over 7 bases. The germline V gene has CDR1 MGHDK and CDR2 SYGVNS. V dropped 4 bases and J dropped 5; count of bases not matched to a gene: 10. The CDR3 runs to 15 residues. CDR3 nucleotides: TGTGCCAGCAGTGGAACACAGGGGCCCGGGACTGAAGCTTTCTTT. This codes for CASSGTQGPGTEAFF.

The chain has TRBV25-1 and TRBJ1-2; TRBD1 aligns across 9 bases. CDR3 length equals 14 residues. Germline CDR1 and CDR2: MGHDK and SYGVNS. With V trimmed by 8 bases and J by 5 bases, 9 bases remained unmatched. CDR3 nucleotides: TGTGCCAGCCGAAAAACAGGGGGCAGGTATGGCTACACCTTC. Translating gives CASRKTGGRYGYTF.

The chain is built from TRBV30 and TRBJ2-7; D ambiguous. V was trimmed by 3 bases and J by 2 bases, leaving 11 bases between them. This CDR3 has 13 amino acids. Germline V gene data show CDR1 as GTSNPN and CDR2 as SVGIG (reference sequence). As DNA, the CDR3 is TGTGCCTGGAGCCGACTTCAAACCTACGAGCAGTACTTC. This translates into CAWSRLQTYEQYF.

CDR3 amino acids: CASETGTGELFF. CDR3 sequence (DNA): TGTGCCAGCGAGACAGGGACCGGGGAGCTGTTTTTT. The V call is TRBV19, the J call TRBJ2-2; TRBD1 matches 7 bases. Germline-derived CDR1 and CDR2 are LNHDA and SQIVND (reference sequence). The ends lost 9 bases at V and 5 bases at J; junction bases unmatched: 3. CDR3 size: 12 residues.